Below, 9 T cell receptor beta chains from the same sample are listed, as sequenced in a study of shared clonotypes between healthy human individuals. Clones were read by immunoSEQ multiplex PCR, and TCRdb kept only the in-frame ones, dropping some. Of approximately 2.3 million clones in the sample, more than 80% are singletons; the top ten hold 0.39%. The source material was naive CD4+ T cells from PBMCs. Subset of the sample: CD45RA+ positively selected. The source of these receptors is a man in his late teens or twenties in good health. Some clones in this sample may be carry-over from other donors' samples.

The rearrangement links TRBV5-4 to TRBJ2-3, with 9 bases identical to TRBD2. V dropped 1 base and J dropped 1; count of bases not matched to a gene: 7. The CDR3 has 17 amino acids. CDR1 and CDR2 from the germline V gene are SGHNT and YYREEE (reference sequence). The CDR3 region has the DNA TGTGCCAGCAGCTTGCTGGCTAGCGGGACCGGCACAGATACGCAGTATTTT. Protein sequence: CASSLLASGTGTDTQYF.

This clone was counted once. The chain uses TRBV5-4 and TRBJ2-3, with TRBD2 as a possible D gene (7 bases). This CDR3 region has 14 residues. The germline V and J ends were trimmed by 7 bases and 0 bases, with 12 bases remaining between them. Germline-derived CDR1 and CDR2 are SGHNT and YYREEE (reference sequence). CDR3 nucleotides: TGTGCCAGCCGGGGGGCGCAGAGCACAGATACGCAGTATTTT. Protein: CASRGAQSTDTQYF.

The V and J genes are TRBV7-2 and TRBJ1-2; TRBD1 matches 7 bases. Germline CDR1 is SGHTA and CDR2 is FQGNSA. The CDR3 has 14 amino acids. After removal of 5 bases from V and 4 bases from J, the junction contained 7 bases not matched to a gene. Written as DNA, the CDR3 is TGTGCCAGCAGCCAGGGAGGGGGCTTCTATGGCTACACCTTC. It encodes CASSQGGGFYGYTF.

The V gene is TRBV21-1, the J gene TRBJ2-7. TRBV21-1 counts as a pseudogene. CDR3 length: 16 amino acids. CDR3 sequence: CASSKTLGWGTYEQYF. The CDR3 nucleotides are TGTGCCAGCAGCAAAACCCTTGGATGGGGAACTTACGAGCAGTACTTC.

The rearrangement links TRBV19 to TRBJ2-7; D is possibly TRBD1 (5 bases). The CDR3 contains 13 residues. Germline V gene lookup returns CDR1 LNHDA and CDR2 SQIVND (reference sequence). V lost 10 bases, J lost 0 bases, and 13 bases lay in between. The CDR3 nucleotides read TGTGCCACCAGAAAGGGGCCCTCCTACGAGCAGTACTTC. It specifies CATRKGPSYEQYF.

The chain couples TRBV6-5 to TRBJ2-7; no clear D. Trimming removed 8 bases at V and 7 bases at J, with 12 bases between. The germline V gene has CDR1 MNHEY and CDR2 SVGAGI. The CDR3 length is 11 residues. CDR3 DNA: TGTGCCAGCCGTCGTGAAGTGGAGCAGTACTTC. It encodes CASRREVEQYF.

The rearrangement links TRBV29-1 to TRBJ2-7, with D perhaps TRBD1 (6 bases). This CDR3 spans 13 amino acids. V was trimmed by 6 bases and J by 3 bases, leaving 15 bases between them. The germline V gene encodes CDR1 SQVTM and CDR2 ANQGSEA. This CDR3 is CSVPGTTNYEQYF. The CDR3 region has the DNA TGCAGCGTCCCCGGGACAACCAACTACGAGCAGTACTTC.

The rearrangement links TRBV28 to TRBJ1-5, with D unresolved. V was pared by 6 bases and J by 5 bases, with 11 bases between. CDR1 MDHEN and CDR2 SYDVKM come from the germline V gene. This CDR3 region has 13 residues. Here the CDR3 DNA reads TGTGCCAGCAGGATGTCCCGGGATCAGCCCCAGCATTTT. As protein: CASRMSRDQPQHF.

The chain has TRBV27 and TRBJ2-1; TRBD2 matches 11 bases. Germline V lookup: CDR1 MNHEY, CDR2 SMNVEV (reference sequence). V dropped 1 base and J dropped 4; count of bases not matched to a gene: 12. The CDR3 sequence is 19 residues long. The CDR3 here is CASSLYPSQLAGVYNEQFF. As DNA, the CDR3 is TGTGCCAGCAGTTTATACCCTTCCCAACTAGCGGGAGTTTACAATGAGCAGTTCTTC.